This entry features one T cell receptor (beta chain) sequence. Its antigen is still unknown. No clone much larger than this one lies a single base away; base qualities are absent. Receptor amplification or capture employed 5' RACE. Sequencer: Illumina HiSeq 2000. Template switching introduced a universal primer binding site; the final cDNA contained a unique molecular identifier, enabling accurate counting of TCR cDNA molecules. First-strand cDNA for TCR alpha and beta chains was synthesized from specific primers in the conserved constant-segment region. To control for contamination, each cDNA library was double barcoded with a SMART-Mk sample barcode plus Illumina barcodes. TruSeq adapter sequences, together with Illumina sample barcodes, were added in two successive PCR steps. TCR alpha and beta cDNA libraries were sequenced on the Illumina HiSeq platform with custom primers. In the original analysis: MiGEC was used to process raw reads and extract unique molecular identifiers, and MiXCR was used to find CDR3 positions. For each individual, recombination models were inferred using an EM algorithm with the repgenHMM and IGoR tools. Shared clonotypes were analyzed with the tcR package in R, and sharing was normalized by the product of cloneset sizes. To study raw recombination without the effects of thymic and clonal selection, out-of-frame nonproductive sequences were analyzed. The raw public reads went through TCRdb reprocessing: fastp at Q25, MiXCR clone calling, in-frame beta chains kept. One record per CDR3 amino acid sequence lists the most common genes and DNA. TCRdb's processing, not the study's, gives the V and J calls here. The sample table shows some 600,000 distinct CDR3 sequences, and around 7.4% are seen once. Together, the top ten hold 1.5% to 2% of the sample.

All donors were healthy Caucasians. The twin cohort consisted of three pairs of female monozygotic twins, all aged 18 to 29 years. The RNA used for TCR libraries was isolated from peripheral blood mononuclear cells. The CDR3 measures 17 amino acids from cysteine to phenylalanine. The sequence is cut down to CDR3 DNA, 51 bases in frame from base 1. CDR1 and CDR2, per the germline V gene, are ENHRY and SYGVKD. Here V drops 0 bases and J drops 2 bases, and the junction holds 4 bases not matched to any gene. These data belong to a study of identical twins listed by TCRdb under 2016. Looking at the study overall: The study deep-sequenced TCR alpha and beta repertoires from monozygotic twins, unrelated adults of various ages and cord blood to test whether fetal clonotypes persist. Replicate twin experiments were performed at different times using different library preparation protocols to rule out contamination. Overall results and qualifications from the work: Conclusions relied on cross-sectional statistical analysis, since the same donors could not be followed over many years. Abundant cord blood beta clonotypes had fewer insertions, young adult naive repertoires showed a similar but weaker trend, and memory repertoires showed no such trend. Recombination models systematically underestimated out-of-frame TCR alpha sharing in monozygotic twins but agreed with sharing between unrelated individuals. Zero-insertion analyses could be partly confounded by invariant T cells such as MAIT and iNKT, although diverse VJ usage argued against such confounding for most clonotypes. In beta out-of-frame sequences, excess twin sharing was weaker, because having fewer shared sequences lowered the signal-to-noise ratio. Compared with coincidental sharing between unrelated individuals, out-of-frame TCR alpha sequences shared between twins had an excess of sequences with low generation probability.

These sequences were also reported in another study, on yellow fever vaccine responses in identical twins. The second paper states: According to the authors, the vaccine-induced T cell response in identical twins seemed to be partly convergent and partly specific to each individual. In identical twins, the study followed T cell clones that responded to the vaccine with precision.

The sequence joins TRBV10-3 to TRBJ2-3; the junction holds 11 bases that match TRBD2. Sequencing was performed on PBMCs. The sequence derives from a woman aged 18-29 years in good health. CDR3 loop: CAISESLAGGHTDTQYF. The nucleotides are TGTGCCATCAGTGAGTCCCTAGCGGGGGGACACACAGATACGCAGTATTTT.